The TCR beta chain described here comes from a study of T-cell reconstitution after alpha-beta-depleted transplantation in children. The CDR3 is 13 amino acids. V lost 6 bases to trimming and J lost 2 bases; unmatched junction nucleotides: 6. Per germline, CDR1 DFQATT and CDR2 SNEGSKA (reference sequence). This clonotype was picked up a small number of times. Preparation of the TCRbeta library used unique molecular identifiers. Via MiXCR, TCRdb re-called the PCR reads, giving one row per CDR3 protein. The sample has approximately 590,000 distinct CDR3 sequences; about 11% are singletons. The sequence derives from a human donor who donated a stem cell graft to a child with acute myeloid leukemia. This chain links TRBV20-1 with TRBJ2-5; 7 nucleotides align to TRBD1. This material consisted of PBMCs from the stem cell graft donor, taken from the stem cell graft. The CDR3 DNA is TGCAGTGCCGTGGGACAGATACAAGAGACCCAGTACTTC. It encodes CSAVGQIQETQYF.